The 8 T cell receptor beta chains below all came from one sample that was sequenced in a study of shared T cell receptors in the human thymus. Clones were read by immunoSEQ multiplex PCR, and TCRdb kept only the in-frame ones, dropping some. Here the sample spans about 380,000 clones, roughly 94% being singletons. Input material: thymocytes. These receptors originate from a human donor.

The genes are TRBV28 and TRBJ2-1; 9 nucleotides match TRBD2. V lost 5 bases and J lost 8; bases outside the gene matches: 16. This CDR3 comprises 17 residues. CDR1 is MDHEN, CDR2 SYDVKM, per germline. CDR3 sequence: CASSLGDLAGEGDEQFF. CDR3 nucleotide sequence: TGTGCCAGCAGTCTAGGGGACTTAGCGGGAGAGGGCGATGAGCAGTTCTTC.

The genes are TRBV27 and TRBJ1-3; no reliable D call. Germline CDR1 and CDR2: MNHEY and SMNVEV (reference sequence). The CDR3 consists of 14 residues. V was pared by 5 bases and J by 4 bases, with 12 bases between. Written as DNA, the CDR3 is TGTGCCAGCAGTAAGGGATCTAAGGGAAACACCATATATTTT. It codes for CASSKGSKGNTIYF.

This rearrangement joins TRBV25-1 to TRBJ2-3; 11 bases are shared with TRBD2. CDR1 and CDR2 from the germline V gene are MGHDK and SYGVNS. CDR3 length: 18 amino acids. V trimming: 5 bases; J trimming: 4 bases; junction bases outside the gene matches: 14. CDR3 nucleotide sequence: TGTGCCAGCAGTCGCCGGACACTAGCGGGAGCGGGGCCAGATACGCAGTATTTT. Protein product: CASSRRTLAGAGPDTQYF.

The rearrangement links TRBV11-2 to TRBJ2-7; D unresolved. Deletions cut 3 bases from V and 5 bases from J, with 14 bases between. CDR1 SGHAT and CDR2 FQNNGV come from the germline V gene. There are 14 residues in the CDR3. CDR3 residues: CASSFVQSDHEQYF. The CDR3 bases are TGTGCCAGCAGCTTCGTCCAGTCTGACCACGAGCAGTACTTC.

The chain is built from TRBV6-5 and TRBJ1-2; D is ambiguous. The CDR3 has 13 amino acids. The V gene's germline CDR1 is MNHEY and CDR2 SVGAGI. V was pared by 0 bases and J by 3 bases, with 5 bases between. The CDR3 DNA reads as TGTGCCAGCAGTTACTCAGGAGACTATGGCTACACCTTC. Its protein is CASSYSGDYGYTF.

The CDR3 reads CATSRDSGGDQPQHF. CDR3 bases: TGTGCCACCAGCAGAGACTCGGGGGGCGATCAGCCCCAGCATTTT. This rearrangement joins TRBV15 to TRBJ1-5, with TRBD1 as a possible D gene (6 bases). The V and J ends lost 0 bases and 5 bases respectively, with 11 bases between them. Germline CDR1 LNHNV, CDR2 YYDKDF (reference sequence). This CDR3 is built from 15 residues.

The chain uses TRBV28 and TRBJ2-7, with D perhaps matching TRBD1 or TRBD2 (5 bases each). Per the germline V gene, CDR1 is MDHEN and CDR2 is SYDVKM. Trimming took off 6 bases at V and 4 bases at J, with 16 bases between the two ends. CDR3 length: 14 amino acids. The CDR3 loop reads CASRWIGTLYEQYF. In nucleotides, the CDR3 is TGTGCCAGCAGATGGATTGGGACGCTTTACGAGCAGTACTTC.

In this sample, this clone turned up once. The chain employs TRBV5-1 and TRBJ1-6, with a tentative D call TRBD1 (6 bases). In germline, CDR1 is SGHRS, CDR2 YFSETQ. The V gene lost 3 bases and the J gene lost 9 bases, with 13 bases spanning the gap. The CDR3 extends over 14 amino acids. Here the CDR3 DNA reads TGCGCCAGCAGCTGGGGGGCCCCAGCTTCACCCCTCCACTTT. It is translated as CASSWGAPASPLHF. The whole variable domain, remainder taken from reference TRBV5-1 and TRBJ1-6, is KAGVTQTPRYLIKTRGQQVTLSCSPISGHRSVSWYQQTPGQGLQFLFEYFSETQRNKGNFPGRFSGRQFSNSRSEMNVSTLELGDSALYLCASSWGAPASPLHFGNGTRLTVT.